This record looks at one T cell receptor beta chain sequence and its context. This record comes from a study of blood T cell repertoires in COVID-19. The overall study: COVID-19 samples collected from the United States, Italy and Spain covered acute and convalescent phases. PBMCs, B-cell-depleted T cells, or T cells provided the cDNA or gDNA that made up the material.

Authors' analysis steps: The assay estimated nucleated cells by amplifying reference gene primers. Only in-frame clones appear in the TCRdb table, and some are missing; sequencing was by immunoSEQ multiplex PCR. Clonal size and the V and J genes are those of that table, whereas D and trimming came from the DNA. The data contain roughly 250,000 clones, 88% of them singletons. V lost 5 bases, J lost 9 bases, and 20 bases lay in between. The V gene's germline CDR1 is KGHSY and CDR2 FQNENV. The CDR3 contains 15 residues. The receptor was isolated from a woman in her 30s with acute or convalescent COVID-19. The sample taken for sequencing was peripheral blood. V gene TRBV16 combines with J gene TRBJ1-3, with D perhaps TRBD1 (6 bases). CDR3 coding DNA: TGTGCCAGCAGCGGACTTGGGACAACAGACGGCACCATATATTTT. Encoded protein: CASSGLGTTDGTIYF.